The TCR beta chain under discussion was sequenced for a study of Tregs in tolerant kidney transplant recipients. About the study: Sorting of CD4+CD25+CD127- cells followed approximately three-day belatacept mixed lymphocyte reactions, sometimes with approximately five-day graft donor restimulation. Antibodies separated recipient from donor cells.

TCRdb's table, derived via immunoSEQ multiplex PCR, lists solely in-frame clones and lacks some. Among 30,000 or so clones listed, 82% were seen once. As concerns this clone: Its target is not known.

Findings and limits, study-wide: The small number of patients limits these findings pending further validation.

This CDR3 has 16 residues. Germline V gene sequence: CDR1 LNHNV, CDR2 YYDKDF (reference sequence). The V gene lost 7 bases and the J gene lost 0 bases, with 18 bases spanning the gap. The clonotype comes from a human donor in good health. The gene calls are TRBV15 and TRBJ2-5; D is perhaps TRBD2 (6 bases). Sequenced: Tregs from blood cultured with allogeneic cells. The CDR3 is CATTDTSRMYQETQYF. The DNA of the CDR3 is TGTGCCACCACCGATACTAGCAGGATGTACCAAGAGACCCAGTACTTC.